Listed below are T cell receptor beta chains from one sample, sequenced in a study of glioma-infiltrating T cells after dendritic cell vaccination. Repertoires were generated with immunoSEQ multiplex PCR, while TCRdb's copy carries only in-frame clones and drops some. The profile shows fewer than 85,000 clones, approximately 80% of them singletons. The sequencing here drew on blood, taken before dendritic cell vaccination. The receptors were gathered from a human donor with glioblastoma. Each CDR3 is given with its conserved first and last residue. The order of the fields is clone size, D gene, V gene, J gene, CDR3 protein, CDR3 DNA. The D gene is left open where the match is weak. The listing skips clone size in some rows; elsewhere it reads once, few, many or a size class.

>NA|NA|TRBV5-1|TRBJ1-1
CASSYGATNTEAFF
TGCGCCAGCAGTTATGGGGCAACGAACACTGAAGCTTTCTTT
>NA|TRBD1|TRBV30|TRBJ1-5
CAWSGQDNQPQHF
TGTGCCTGGAGCGGACAGGACAATCAGCCCCAGCATTTT
>NA|NA|TRBV29-1|TRBJ1-2
CSVDENYGYTF
TGCAGCGTTGACGAGAACTATGGCTACACCTTC
>NA|NA|TRBV5-4|TRBJ1-2
CASSLEGEYGVYTF
TGTGCCAGCAGCTTGGAAGGAGAATATGGAGTTTACACCTTC
>NA|NA|TRBV28|TRBJ1-3
CASSLPGAGNTIYF
TGTGCCAGCAGTTTACCAGGGGCTGGAAACACCATATATTTT
>NA|TRBD1|TRBV2|TRBJ1-4
CASRGDRERNEKLFF
TGTGCCAGCAGGGGGGACAGGGAAAGAAATGAAAAACTGTTTTTT
>NA|NA|TRBV6-5|TRBJ1-1
CASSYSQWGLNTEAFF
TGTGCCAGCAGTTACTCCCAGTGGGGCCTGAACACTGAAGCTTTCTTT
>NA|NA|TRBV7-9|TRBJ1-5
CASSVSGAGGQPQHF
TGTGCCAGCTCCGTTTCCGGGGCCGGGGGACAGCCCCAGCATTTT
>NA|TRBD1|TRBV19|TRBJ1-5
CASSISRTGSQPQHF
TGTGCCAGTAGTATATCCAGGACAGGGAGTCAGCCCCAGCATTTT
>NA|NA|TRBV5-1|TRBJ1-1
CASSYHSDSPPATFF
TGCGCCAGCAGCTATCATTCAGATAGCCCGCCAGCAACTTTCTTT
>NA|NA|TRBV5-1|TRBJ2-5
CASSLDSGQETQYF
TGCGCCAGCAGCTTGGATAGCGGCCAAGAGACCCAGTACTTC
>NA|TRBD1|TRBV29-1|TRBJ2-1
CSDNGQGADEQFF
TGCAGCGACAACGGACAGGGGGCGGATGAGCAGTTCTTC
>NA|NA|TRBV7-8|TRBJ1-5
CASSLVQSNQPQHF
TGTGCCAGCAGCTTAGTCCAAAGCAATCAGCCCCAGCATTTT
>NA|NA|TRBV7-9|TRBJ1-5
CASSLSGAGISDQPQHF
TGTGCCAGCAGCCTCAGCGGGGCAGGGATTTCGGATCAGCCCCAGCATTTT
>NA|TRBD1|TRBV6-5|TRBJ2-1
CASSSGQGRGNEQFF
TGTGCCAGCAGTTCGGGACAGGGTAGAGGTAATGAGCAGTTCTTC
>NA|NA|TRBV7-9|TRBJ1-1
CASSLGDSNTEAFF
TGTGCCAGCAGCTTAGGTGACAGTAACACTGAAGCTTTCTTT
>NA|NA|TRBV4-1|TRBJ2-5
CASSQGSSGEKETQYF
TGCGCCAGCAGCCAAGGTAGCTCAGGGGAGAAAGAGACCCAGTACTTC
>once|NA|TRBV10-3|TRBJ1-1
CAISEPSRGNTEAFF
TGTGCCATCAGTGAGCCTTCCCGGGGGAACACTGAAGCTTTCTTT
>NA|NA|TRBV30|TRBJ1-6
CACRDSYNSPLHF
TGTGCCTGCAGGGACTCCTATAATTCACCCCTCCACTTT
>NA|NA|TRBV27|TRBJ1-5
CASKRGPASNQPQHF
TGTGCCAGCAAAAGGGGCCCCGCTAGCAATCAGCCCCAGCATTTT
>NA|TRBD2|TRBV2|TRBJ2-2
CASKQLAGDTGELFF
TGTGCCAGCAAACAGCTAGCGGGTGACACCGGGGAGCTGTTTTTT